The T cell receptor (beta chain) under discussion was sequenced for a study of blood T cells in healthy people across ages. General study results and limits: Changes seen in expanded clonotypes were possibly confounded by donor CMV status left unknown.

This clonotype was picked up a small number of times. What it binds is not known. Germline V gene lookup returns CDR1 ENHRY and CDR2 SYGVKD. The CDR3 contains 15 residues. Trimming left V 4 bases short and J 4 bases short, with 14 bases between. The authors ran a second PCR of about 7 to 11 cycles using a sample-barcoded 5' primer and a J-beta primer mix. TCRdb itself ran the 5' RACE reads through MiXCR, one entry per CDR3 protein. This table has some 320,000 distinct CDR3 sequences, less than 30% appearing once. Collection of about 9.4 milliliters of peripheral blood was performed for each donor. The receptor's source is a woman in her seventies in good health. The chain carries TRBV10-3 and TRBJ2-1, with TRBD1 as a possible D gene (5 bases). Sequencing used blood. In nucleotides, the CDR3 is TGTGCCATCAGTGTGGATGCCACAGGTTACAATGAGCAGTTCTTC. Residues: CAISVDATGYNEQFF.